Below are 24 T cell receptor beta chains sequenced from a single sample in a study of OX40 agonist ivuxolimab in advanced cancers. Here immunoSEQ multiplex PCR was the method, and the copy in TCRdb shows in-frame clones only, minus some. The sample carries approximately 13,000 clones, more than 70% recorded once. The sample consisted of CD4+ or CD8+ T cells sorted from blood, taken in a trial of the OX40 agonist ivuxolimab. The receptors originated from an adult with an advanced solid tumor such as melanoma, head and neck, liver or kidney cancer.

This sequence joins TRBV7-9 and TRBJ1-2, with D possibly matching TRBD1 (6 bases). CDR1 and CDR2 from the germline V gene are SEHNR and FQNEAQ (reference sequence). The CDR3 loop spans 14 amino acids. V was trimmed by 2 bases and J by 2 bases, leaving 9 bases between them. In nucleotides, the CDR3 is TGTGCCAGCAGCTTAACGGGGGCCAACTATGGCTACACCTTC. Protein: CASSLTGANYGYTF.

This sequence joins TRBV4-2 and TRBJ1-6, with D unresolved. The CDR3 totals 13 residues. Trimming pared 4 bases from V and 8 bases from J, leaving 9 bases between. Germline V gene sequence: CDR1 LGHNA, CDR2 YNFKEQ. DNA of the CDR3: TGTGCCAGCAGCCTTTCAAGTGATTCACCCCTCCACTTT. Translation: CASSLSSDSPLHF.

CDR3 nucleotides: TGTGCCAGCAGCTCAAACCACGACAGGGTTCGGTCCTACGAGCAGTACTTC. Translation: CASSSNHDRVRSYEQYF. This sequence joins TRBV7-9 and TRBJ2-7; 7 nucleotides agree with TRBD1. Unmatched junction bases numbered 13, after V lost 4 bases and J lost 1 base. Germline lookup yields CDR1 SEHNR and CDR2 FQNEAQ (reference sequence). The CDR3 extends over 17 amino acids.

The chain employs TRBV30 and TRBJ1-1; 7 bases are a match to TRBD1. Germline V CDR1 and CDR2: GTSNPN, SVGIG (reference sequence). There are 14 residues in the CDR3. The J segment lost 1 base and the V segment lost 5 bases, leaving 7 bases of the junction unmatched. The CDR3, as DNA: TGTGCCTGGGCGTGGGACAGCCCGAACACTGAAGCTTTCTTT. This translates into CAWAWDSPNTEAFF.

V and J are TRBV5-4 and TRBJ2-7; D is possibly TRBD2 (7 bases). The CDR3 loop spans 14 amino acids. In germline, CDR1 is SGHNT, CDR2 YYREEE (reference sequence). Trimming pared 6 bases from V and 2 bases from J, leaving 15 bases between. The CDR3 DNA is TGTGCCAGCACCCTTCGGGGGGCTACCTACGAGCAGTACTTC. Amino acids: CASTLRGATYEQYF.

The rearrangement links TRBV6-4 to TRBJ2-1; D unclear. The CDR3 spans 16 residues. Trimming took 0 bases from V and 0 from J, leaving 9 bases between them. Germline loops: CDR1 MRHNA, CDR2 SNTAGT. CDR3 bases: TGTGCCAGCAGTGACTCTCAACTATCCTCCTACAATGAGCAGTTCTTC. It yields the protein CASSDSQLSSYNEQFF.

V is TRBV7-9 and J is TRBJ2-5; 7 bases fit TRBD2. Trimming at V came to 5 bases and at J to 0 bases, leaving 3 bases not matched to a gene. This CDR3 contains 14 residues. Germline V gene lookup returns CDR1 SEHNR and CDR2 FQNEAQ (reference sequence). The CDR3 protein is CASSRSGNQETQYF. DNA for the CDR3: TGTGCCAGCAGCCGAAGCGGGAACCAAGAGACCCAGTACTTC.

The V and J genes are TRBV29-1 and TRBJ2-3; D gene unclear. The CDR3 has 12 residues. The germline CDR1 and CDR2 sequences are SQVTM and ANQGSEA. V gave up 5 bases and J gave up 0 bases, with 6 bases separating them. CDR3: CSVPHSTDTQYF. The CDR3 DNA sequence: TGCAGCGTTCCACACAGCACAGATACGCAGTATTTT.

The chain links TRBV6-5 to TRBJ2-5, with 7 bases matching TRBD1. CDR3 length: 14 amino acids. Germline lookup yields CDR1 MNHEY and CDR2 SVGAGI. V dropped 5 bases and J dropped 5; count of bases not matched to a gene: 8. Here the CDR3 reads CASSKTGRVETQYF. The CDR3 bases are TGTGCCAGCAGTAAGACAGGGCGGGTGGAGACCCAGTACTTC.

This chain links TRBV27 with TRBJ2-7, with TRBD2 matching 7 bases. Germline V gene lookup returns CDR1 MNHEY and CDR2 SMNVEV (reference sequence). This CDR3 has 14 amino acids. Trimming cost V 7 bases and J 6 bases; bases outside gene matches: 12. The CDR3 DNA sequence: TGTGCCAGCATGACCCTTGGCGGGAGCTCCGAGCAGTACTTC. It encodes CASMTLGGSSEQYF.

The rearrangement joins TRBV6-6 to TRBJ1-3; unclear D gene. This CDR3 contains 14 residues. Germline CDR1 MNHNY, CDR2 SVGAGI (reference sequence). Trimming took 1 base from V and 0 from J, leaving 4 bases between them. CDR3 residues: CASSYFGSGNTIYF. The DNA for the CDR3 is TGTGCCAGCAGTTACTTCGGCTCTGGAAACACCATATATTTT.

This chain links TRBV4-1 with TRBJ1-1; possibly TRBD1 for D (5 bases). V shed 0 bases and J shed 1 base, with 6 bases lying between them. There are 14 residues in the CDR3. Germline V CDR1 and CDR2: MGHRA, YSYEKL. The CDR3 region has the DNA TGCGCCAGCAGCCAAGACGGGGGGAACACTGAAGCTTTCTTT. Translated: CASSQDGGNTEAFF.

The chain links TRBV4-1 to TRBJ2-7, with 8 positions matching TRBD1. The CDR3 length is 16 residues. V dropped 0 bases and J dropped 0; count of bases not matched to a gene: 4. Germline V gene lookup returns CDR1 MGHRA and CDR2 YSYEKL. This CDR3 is CASSQEDGTGSYEQYF. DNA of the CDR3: TGCGCCAGCAGCCAAGAAGACGGGACAGGCTCCTACGAGCAGTACTTC.

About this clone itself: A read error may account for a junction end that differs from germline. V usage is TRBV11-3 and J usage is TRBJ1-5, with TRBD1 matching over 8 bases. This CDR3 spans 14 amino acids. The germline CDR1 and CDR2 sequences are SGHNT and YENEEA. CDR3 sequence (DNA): TGTGCCAGCAGCTTAGCAGGGGGCAAACAGCCCCAGCATTTT. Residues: CASSLAGGKQPQHF.

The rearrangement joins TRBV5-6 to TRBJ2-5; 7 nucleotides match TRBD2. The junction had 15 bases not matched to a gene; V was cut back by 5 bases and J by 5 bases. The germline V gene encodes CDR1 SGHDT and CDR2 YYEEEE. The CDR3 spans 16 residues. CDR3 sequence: CASSPSFRAGEETQYF. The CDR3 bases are TGTGCCAGCAGTCCCTCCTTCAGGGCGGGAGAGGAGACCCAGTACTTC.

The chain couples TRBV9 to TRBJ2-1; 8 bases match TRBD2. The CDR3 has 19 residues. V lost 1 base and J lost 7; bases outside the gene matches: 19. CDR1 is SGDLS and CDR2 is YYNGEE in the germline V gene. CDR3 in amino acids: CASSVISVGRGGSGNEQFF. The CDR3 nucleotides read TGTGCCAGCAGCGTAATTTCGGTCGGGAGGGGAGGATCCGGGAATGAGCAGTTCTTC.

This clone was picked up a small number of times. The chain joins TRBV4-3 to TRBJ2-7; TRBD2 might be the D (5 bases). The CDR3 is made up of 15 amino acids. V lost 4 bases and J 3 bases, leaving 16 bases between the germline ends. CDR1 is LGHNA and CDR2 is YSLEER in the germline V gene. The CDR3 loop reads CASSPQNTGSYEQYF. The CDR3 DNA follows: TGCGCCAGCAGCCCCCAGAATACGGGGAGCTACGAGCAGTACTTC.

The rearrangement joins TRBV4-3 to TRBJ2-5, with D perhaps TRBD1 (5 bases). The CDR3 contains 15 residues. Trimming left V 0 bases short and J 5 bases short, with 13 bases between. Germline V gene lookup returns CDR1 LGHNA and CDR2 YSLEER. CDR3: CASSQDLAGWETQYF. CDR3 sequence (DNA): TGCGCCAGCAGCCAAGATCTGGCAGGGTGGGAGACCCAGTACTTC.

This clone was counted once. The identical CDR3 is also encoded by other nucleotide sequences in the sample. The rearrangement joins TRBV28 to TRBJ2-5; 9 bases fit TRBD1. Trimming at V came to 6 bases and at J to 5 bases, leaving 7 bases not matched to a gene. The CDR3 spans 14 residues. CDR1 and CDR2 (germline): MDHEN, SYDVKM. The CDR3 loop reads CASSYTGGWETQYF. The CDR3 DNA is TGTGCCAGCAGCTACACAGGGGGCTGGGAGACCCAGTACTTC. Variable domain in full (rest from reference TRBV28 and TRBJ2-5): DVKVTQSSRYLVKRTGEKVFLECVQDMDHENMFWYRQDPGLGLRLIYFSYDVKMKEKGDIPEGYSVSREKKERFSLILESASTNQTSMYLCASSYTGGWETQYFGPGTRLLVL.

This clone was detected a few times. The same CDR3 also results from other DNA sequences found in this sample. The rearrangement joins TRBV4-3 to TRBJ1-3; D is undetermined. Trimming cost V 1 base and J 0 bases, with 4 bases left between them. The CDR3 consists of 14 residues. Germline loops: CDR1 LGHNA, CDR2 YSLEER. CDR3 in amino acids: CASSQGDSGNTIYF. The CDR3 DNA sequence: TGCGCCAGCAGCCAAGGGGACTCTGGAAACACCATATATTTT.

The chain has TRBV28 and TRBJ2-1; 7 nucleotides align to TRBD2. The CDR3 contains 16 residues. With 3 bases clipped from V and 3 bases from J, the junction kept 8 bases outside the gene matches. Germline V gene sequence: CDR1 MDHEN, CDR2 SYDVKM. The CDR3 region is CASSLSLADVYNEQFF. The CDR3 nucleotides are TGTGCCAGCAGTTTGAGTCTAGCGGATGTCTACAATGAGCAGTTCTTC.

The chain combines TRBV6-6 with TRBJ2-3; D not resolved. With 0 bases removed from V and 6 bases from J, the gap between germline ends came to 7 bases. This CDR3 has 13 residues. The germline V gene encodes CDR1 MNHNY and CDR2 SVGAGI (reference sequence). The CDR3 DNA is TGTGCCAGCAGTTACTCGATGGGGGATACGCAGTATTTT. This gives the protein CASSYSMGDTQYF.

The CDR3 is CASSSPGQSYNEQFF. DNA of the CDR3: TGTGCCAGCAGTTCCCCGGGACAGTCTTACAATGAGCAGTTCTTC. The V and J genes are TRBV5-6 and TRBJ2-1; 7 bases match TRBD1. The CDR3 has 15 residues. Losses at the gene ends were 5 bases for V and 4 bases for J; bases not matched to a gene: 9. Germline CDR1 and CDR2: SGHDT and YYEEEE.

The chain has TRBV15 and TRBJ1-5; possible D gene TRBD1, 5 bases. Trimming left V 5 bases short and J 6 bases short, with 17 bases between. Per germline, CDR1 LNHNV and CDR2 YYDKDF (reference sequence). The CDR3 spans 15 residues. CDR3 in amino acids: CATSRGIGVGQPQHF. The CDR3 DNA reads TGTGCCACCAGCCGGGGGATAGGGGTTGGTCAGCCCCAGCATTTT.